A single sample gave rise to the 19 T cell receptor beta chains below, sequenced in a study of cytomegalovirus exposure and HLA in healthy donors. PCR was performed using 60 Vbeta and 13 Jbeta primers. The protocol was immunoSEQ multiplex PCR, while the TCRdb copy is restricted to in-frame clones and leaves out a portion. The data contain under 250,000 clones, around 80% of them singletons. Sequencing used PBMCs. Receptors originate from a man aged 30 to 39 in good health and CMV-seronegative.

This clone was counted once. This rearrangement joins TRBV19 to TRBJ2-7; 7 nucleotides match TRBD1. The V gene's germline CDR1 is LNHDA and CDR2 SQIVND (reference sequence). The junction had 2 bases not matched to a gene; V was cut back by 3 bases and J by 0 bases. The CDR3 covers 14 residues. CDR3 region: CASSMTGSSYEQYF. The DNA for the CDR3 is TGTGCCAGTAGTATGACAGGGAGCTCCTACGAGCAGTACTTC.

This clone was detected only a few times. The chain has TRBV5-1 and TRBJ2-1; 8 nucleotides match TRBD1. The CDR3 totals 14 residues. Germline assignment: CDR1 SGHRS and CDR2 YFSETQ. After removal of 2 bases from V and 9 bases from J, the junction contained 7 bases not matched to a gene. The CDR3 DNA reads TGCGCCAGCAGCTTAACAGGGGGTAGTAGTGAGCAGTTCTTC. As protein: CASSLTGGSSEQFF.

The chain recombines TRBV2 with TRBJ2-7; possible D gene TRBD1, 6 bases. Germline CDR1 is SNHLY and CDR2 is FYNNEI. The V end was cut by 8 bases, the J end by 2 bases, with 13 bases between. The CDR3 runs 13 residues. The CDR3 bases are TGTGCCAGCCGTATTACAGGGACCTACGAGCAGTACTTC. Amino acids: CASRITGTYEQYF.

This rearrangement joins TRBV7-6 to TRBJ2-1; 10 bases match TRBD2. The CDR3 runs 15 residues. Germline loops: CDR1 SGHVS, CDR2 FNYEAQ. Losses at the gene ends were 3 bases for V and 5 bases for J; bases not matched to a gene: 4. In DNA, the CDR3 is TGTGCCAGCAGCTTGAGGCTAGCGGGGGACAATGAGCAGTTCTTC. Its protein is CASSLRLAGDNEQFF.

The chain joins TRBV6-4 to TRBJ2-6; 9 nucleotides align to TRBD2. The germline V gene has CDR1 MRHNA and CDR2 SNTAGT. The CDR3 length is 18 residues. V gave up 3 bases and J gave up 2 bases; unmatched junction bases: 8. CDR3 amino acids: CASSERAGGPTGANVLTF. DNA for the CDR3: TGTGCCAGCAGTGAGAGGGCGGGAGGGCCAACTGGGGCCAACGTCCTGACTTTC.

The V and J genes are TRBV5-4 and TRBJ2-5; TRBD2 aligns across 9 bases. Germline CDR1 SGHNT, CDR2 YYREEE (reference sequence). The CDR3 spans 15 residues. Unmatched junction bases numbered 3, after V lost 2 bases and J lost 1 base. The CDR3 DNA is TGTGCCAGCAGCTTCCCTAGCGGGACCCAAGAGACCCAGTACTTC. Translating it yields CASSFPSGTQETQYF. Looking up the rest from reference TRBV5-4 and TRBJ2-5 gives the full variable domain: ETGVTQSPTHLIKTRGQQVTLRCSSQSGHNTVSWYQQALGQGPQFIFQYYREEENGRGNFPPRFSGLQFPNYSSELNVNALELDDSALYLCASSFPSGTQETQYFGPGTRLLVL.

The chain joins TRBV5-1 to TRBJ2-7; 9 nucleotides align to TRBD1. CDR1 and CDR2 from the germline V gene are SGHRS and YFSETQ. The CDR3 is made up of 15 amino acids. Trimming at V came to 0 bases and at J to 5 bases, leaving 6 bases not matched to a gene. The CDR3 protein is CASSLVVQGADEQYF. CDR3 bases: TGCGCCAGCAGCTTGGTAGTACAGGGGGCGGACGAGCAGTACTTC.

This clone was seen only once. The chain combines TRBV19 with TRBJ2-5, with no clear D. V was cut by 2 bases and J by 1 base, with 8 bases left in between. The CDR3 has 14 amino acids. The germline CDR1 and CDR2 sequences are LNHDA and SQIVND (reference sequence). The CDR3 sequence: CASSITAFQETQYF. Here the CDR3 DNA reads TGTGCCAGTAGTATAACTGCGTTCCAAGAGACCCAGTACTTC.

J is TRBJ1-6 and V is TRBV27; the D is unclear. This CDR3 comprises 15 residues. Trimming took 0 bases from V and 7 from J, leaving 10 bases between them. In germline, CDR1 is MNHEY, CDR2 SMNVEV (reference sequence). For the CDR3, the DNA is TGTGCCAGCAGTTTATCGTCGGGATCAAATTCACCCCTCCACTTT. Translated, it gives CASSLSSGSNSPLHF.

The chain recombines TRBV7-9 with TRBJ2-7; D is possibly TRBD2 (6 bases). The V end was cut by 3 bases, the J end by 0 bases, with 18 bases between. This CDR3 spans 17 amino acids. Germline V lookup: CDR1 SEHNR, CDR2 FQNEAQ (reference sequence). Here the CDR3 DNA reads TGTGCCAGCAGCTTGAAACTGGGACTTGTGAGCTCCTACGAGCAGTACTTC. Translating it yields CASSLKLGLVSSYEQYF.

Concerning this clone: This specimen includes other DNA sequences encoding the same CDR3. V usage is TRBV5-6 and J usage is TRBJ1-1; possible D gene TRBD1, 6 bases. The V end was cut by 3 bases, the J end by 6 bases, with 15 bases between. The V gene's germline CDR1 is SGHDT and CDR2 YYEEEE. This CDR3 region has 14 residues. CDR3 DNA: TGTGCCAGCAGCTCTGACCTGGGGGCCCCTGAAGCTTTCTTT. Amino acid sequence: CASSSDLGAPEAFF.

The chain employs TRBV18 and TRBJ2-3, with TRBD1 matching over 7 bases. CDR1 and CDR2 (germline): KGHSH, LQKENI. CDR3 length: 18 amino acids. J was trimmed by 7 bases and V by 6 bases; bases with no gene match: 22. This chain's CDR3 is CASSPDVKGQSTRNTQYF. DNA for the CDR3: TGTGCCAGCTCCCCAGATGTAAAGGGACAGTCCACTAGAAATACGCAGTATTTT.

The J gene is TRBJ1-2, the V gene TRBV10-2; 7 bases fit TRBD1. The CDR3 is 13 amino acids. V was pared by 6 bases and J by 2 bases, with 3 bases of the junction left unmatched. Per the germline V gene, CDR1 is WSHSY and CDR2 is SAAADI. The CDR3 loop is CASRLTGNYGYTF. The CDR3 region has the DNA TGCGCCAGCAGGCTGACAGGGAACTATGGCTACACCTTC.

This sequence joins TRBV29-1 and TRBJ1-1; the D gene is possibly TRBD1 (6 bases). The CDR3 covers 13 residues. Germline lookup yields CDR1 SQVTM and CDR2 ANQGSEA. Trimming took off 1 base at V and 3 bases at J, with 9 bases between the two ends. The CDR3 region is CSVEGAGDTEAFF. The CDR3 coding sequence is TGCAGCGTTGAAGGGGCAGGGGACACTGAAGCTTTCTTT.

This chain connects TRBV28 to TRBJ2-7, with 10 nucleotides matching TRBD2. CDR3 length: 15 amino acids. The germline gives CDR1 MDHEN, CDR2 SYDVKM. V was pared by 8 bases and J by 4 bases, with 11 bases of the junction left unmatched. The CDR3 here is CASYSRLSGRYEQYF. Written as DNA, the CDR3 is TGTGCCAGCTACTCGCGCCTTAGCGGGAGGTACGAGCAGTACTTC. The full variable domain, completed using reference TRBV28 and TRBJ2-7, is DVKVTQSSRYLVKRTGEKVFLECVQDMDHENMFWYRQDPGLGLRLIYFSYDVKMKEKGDIPEGYSVSREKKERFSLILESASTNQTSMYLCASYSRLSGRYEQYFGPGTRLTVT.

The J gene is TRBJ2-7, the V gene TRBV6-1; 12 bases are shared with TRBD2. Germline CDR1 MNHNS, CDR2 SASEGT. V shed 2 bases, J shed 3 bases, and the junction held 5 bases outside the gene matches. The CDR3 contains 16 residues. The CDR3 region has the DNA TGTGCCAGCAGTGAATTCCTAGCGGGGGGGAACTACGAGCAGTACTTC. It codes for CASSEFLAGGNYEQYF.

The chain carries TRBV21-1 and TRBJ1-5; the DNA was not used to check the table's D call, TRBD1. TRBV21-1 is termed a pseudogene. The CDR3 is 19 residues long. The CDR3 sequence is CASSKPRDRAKNGNQPQHF. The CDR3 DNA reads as TGTGCCAGCAGCAAACCCCGGGACAGGGCAAAAAATGGCAATCAGCCCCAGCATTTT.

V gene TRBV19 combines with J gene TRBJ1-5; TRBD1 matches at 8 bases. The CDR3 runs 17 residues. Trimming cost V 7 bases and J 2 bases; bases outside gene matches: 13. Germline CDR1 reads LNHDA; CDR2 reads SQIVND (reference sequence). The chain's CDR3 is CASKSGTGPVGNQPQHF. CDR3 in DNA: TGTGCCAGTAAATCCGGGACAGGACCCGTGGGCAATCAGCCCCAGCATTTT.

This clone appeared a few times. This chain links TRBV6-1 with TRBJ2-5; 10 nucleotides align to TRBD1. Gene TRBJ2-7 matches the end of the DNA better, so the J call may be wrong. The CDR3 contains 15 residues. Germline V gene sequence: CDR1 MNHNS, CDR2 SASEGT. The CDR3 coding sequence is TGTGCCAGCAGTGACCGGGACAGGGGTATCTACGAGCAGTACTTC. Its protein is CASSDRDRGIYEQYF.